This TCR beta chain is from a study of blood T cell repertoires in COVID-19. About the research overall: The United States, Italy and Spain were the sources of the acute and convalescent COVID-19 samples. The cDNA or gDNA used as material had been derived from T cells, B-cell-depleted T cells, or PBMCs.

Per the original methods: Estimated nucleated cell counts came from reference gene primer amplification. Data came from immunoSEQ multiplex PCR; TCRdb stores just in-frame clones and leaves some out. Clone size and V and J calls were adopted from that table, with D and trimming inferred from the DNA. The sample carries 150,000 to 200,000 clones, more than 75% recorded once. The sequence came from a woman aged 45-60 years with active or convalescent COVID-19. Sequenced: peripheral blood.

The DNA for the CDR3 is TGTGCCAGCAGTTACGAGGGGGACAGGGAAGGTGAAAAACTGTTTTTT. Translated, it gives CASSYEGDREGEKLFF. The chain employs TRBV6-6 and TRBJ1-4; 9 bases are a match to TRBD1. V shed 2 bases, J shed 7 bases, and the junction held 8 bases outside the gene matches. The CDR3 sequence is 16 residues long. The V gene's germline CDR1 is MNHNY and CDR2 SVGAGI (reference sequence).